Each of the 23 T cell receptor beta chains below was sequenced from the same sample in a study of identical twins. MiXCR, applied by TCRdb to the 5' RACE reads, yields one record per CDR3 protein. The table records some 900,000 distinct CDR3 sequences, more than 9% of them present only once. These data were also filed under a second study, of yellow fever vaccine responses in identical twins.

The specimen was PBMCs. The receptors shown here come from a woman in her late teens or twenties in good health.

This clonotype was observed a handful of times. The chain carries TRBV24-1 and TRBJ2-2; 10 bases line up with TRBD2. This CDR3 is 15 amino acids long. V lost 5 bases, J lost 6 bases, and 5 bases stayed unmatched. Germline V gene data show CDR1 as KGHDR and CDR2 as SFDVKD. This CDR3 reads CATSVAGGLAGELFF. CDR3 in DNA: TGTGCCACCAGTGTAGCGGGAGGTCTAGCCGGGGAGCTGTTTTTT.

This clonotype was detected many times. This sequence joins TRBV7-9 and TRBJ1-5, with D possibly being TRBD1 (6 bases). Germline-derived CDR1 and CDR2 are SEHNR and FQNEAQ (reference sequence). The CDR3 sequence is 15 residues long. V dropped 2 bases and J dropped 2 bases, with 10 bases sitting between them. CDR3 in amino acids: CASSLQGQGNQPQHF. Written as DNA, the CDR3 is TGTGCCAGCAGCTTACAGGGGCAGGGCAATCAGCCCCAGCATTTT. Filled out from reference TRBV7-9 and TRBJ1-5, the complete variable domain reads DTGVSQNPRHKITKRGQNVTFRCDPISEHNRLYWYRQTLGQGPEFLTYFQNEAQLEKSRLLSDRFSAERPKGSFSTLEIQRTEQGDSAMYLCASSLQGQGNQPQHFGDGTRLSIL.

The chain combines TRBV5-1 with TRBJ1-1; D call uncertain. V was pared by 2 bases and J by 5 bases, with 16 bases between. Germline CDR1 and CDR2: SGHRS and YFSETQ. The CDR3 loop spans 15 amino acids. The CDR3 region is CASSFSSGSWTEAFF. Written as DNA, the CDR3 is TGCGCCAGCAGCTTCTCTTCTGGGTCGTGGACTGAAGCTTTCTTT.

This sequence joins TRBV12-3 or TRBV12-4 and TRBJ1-2, with D maybe TRBD1 (6 bases). The CDR3 runs 17 residues. V lost 5 bases to trimming and J lost 8 bases, with 27 bases between them. CDR3 bases: TGTGCCAGCAGTCCCGACCTAGAACCGACAGGAGTGAGAGGCTACACCTTC. This encodes CASSPDLEPTGVRGYTF.

This clonotype was observed a few times. This chain uses TRBV20-1 with TRBJ2-1, with 7 bases fitting TRBD1. The CDR3 contains 13 residues. With 6 bases clipped from V and 3 bases from J, the junction kept 5 bases outside the gene matches. Germline V lookup: CDR1 DFQATT, CDR2 SNEGSKA (reference sequence). CDR3 nucleotides: TGCAGTGCCGATGGGACAGACTACAATGAGCAGTTCTTC. Protein sequence: CSADGTDYNEQFF.

This clonotype was observed at least ten times. The V gene is TRBV20-1, the J gene TRBJ1-1; D is perhaps TRBD1 (6 bases). The CDR3 extends over 13 amino acids. Germline loops: CDR1 DFQATT, CDR2 SNEGSKA (reference sequence). Trimming took off 7 bases at V and 5 bases at J, with 17 bases between the two ends. Here the CDR3 DNA reads TGCAGTGTCGGTGGGACAAGTACGACTGAAGCTTTCTTT. Its protein is CSVGGTSTTEAFF.

This clonotype was observed a handful of times. The J gene is TRBJ2-6, the V gene TRBV12-3 or TRBV12-4; D is unclear. This CDR3 comprises 14 residues. With 2 bases removed from V and 4 bases from J, the gap between germline ends came to 6 bases. CDR3 sequence: CASSLRNGANVLTF. CDR3 nucleotide sequence: TGTGCCAGCAGTTTAAGAAACGGGGCCAACGTCCTGACTTTC.

Comments on this clonotype: With a much larger clone just one base away, this may be a read error. The chain couples TRBV5-6 to TRBJ2-1; 15 nucleotides align to TRBD2. Germline V gene data show CDR1 as SGHDT and CDR2 as YYEEEE. V lost 7 bases and J lost 6; bases outside the gene matches: 11. This CDR3 region has 17 residues. Here the CDR3 DNA reads TGTGCCAGCGGCACCGGACTAGCGGGAGGGCCGGGCAATGAGCAGTTCTTC. This codes for CASGTGLAGGPGNEQFF.

In this sample, this clonotype turned up a few times. V gene TRBV6-2 or TRBV6-3 combines with J gene TRBJ2-7, with 12 bases lining up with TRBD2. The CDR3 length is 14 residues. Germline CDR1 MNHEY, CDR2 SVGEGT. V dropped 5 bases and J dropped 7; count of bases not matched to a gene: 6. The CDR3 protein is CASSPGLAGIEQYF. The CDR3 region has the DNA TGTGCCAGCAGTCCCGGACTAGCGGGAATTGAGCAGTACTTC.

This clonotype was picked up a small number of times. The chain is built from TRBV6-1 and TRBJ2-7, with 7 bases fitting TRBD1. The germline V gene encodes CDR1 MNHNS and CDR2 SASEGT. V trimming: 2 bases; J trimming: 5 bases; junction bases outside the gene matches: 3. The CDR3 is made up of 13 amino acids. In DNA, the CDR3 is TGTGCCAGCAGTGAAACGACAGGGAACGAGCAGTACGTC. Its protein is CASSETTGNEQYV.

Many counts were recorded for this clonotype. This sequence joins TRBV10-3 and TRBJ1-1; 10 bases fit TRBD1. This CDR3 is 15 amino acids long. CDR1 and CDR2 from the germline V gene are ENHRY and SYGVKD. Trimming took 0 bases from V and 8 from J; bases not matched to a gene: 6. The CDR3 sequence: CAISESGTGASEAFF. In DNA form, the CDR3 reads TGTGCCATCAGTGAGTCCGGGACAGGGGCCTCCGAAGCTTTCTTT.

The chain joins TRBV6-1 to TRBJ1-5; D not resolved. Germline lookup yields CDR1 MNHNS and CDR2 SASEGT. This CDR3 region has 14 residues. Trimming left V 2 bases short and J 3 bases short, with 8 bases between. The CDR3 nucleotides are TGTGCCAGCAGTGAAATGTGGGTCAATCAGCCCCAGCATTTT. As protein: CASSEMWVNQPQHF.

This clonotype has just a few counts. This chain joins TRBV29-1 and TRBJ2-5, with 7 bases that match TRBD1. Germline V gene lookup returns CDR1 SQVTM and CDR2 ANQGSEA. Trimming removed 5 bases from V and 2 bases from J; junction bases left unmatched: 2. The CDR3 is 12 amino acids. This CDR3 is CSVSDRQETQYF. CDR3 bases: TGCAGCGTTTCGGACAGGCAAGAGACCCAGTACTTC.

V is TRBV12-3 or TRBV12-4 and J is TRBJ1-2, with TRBD1 matching 8 bases. The CDR3 consists of 17 residues. J lost 5 bases, V lost 1 base, and 12 bases had no gene match. The CDR3 sequence: CASSLGPPDREGYGYTF. The CDR3 nucleotides read TGTGCCAGCAGTTTAGGGCCCCCGGACAGGGAGGGATATGGCTACACCTTC.

The chain joins TRBV12-3 or TRBV12-4 to TRBJ1-1; D possibly corresponds to TRBD1 (6 bases). This CDR3 contains 13 residues. With 6 bases removed from V and 6 bases from J, the gap between germline ends came to 14 bases. CDR3 in amino acids: CASRLQGVAEAFF. The CDR3 DNA reads as TGTGCCAGCAGACTACAGGGCGTGGCTGAAGCTTTCTTT.

This clonotype was seen more than once but under ten times. This sequence joins TRBV29-1 and TRBJ2-5; D call uncertain. CDR3 length equals 15 residues. The germline V gene has CDR1 SQVTM and CDR2 ANQGSEA. Trimming took off 1 base at V and 1 base at J, with 13 bases between the two ends. The CDR3 here is CSVEASWEGQETQYF. CDR3 sequence (DNA): TGCAGCGTTGAAGCCTCCTGGGAAGGCCAAGAGACCCAGTACTTC.

This clonotype has a handful of counts. The V and J genes are TRBV19 and TRBJ2-7; TRBD1 matches 9 bases. Unmatched junction bases numbered 5, after V lost 5 bases and J lost 0 bases. The germline V gene has CDR1 LNHDA and CDR2 SQIVND (reference sequence). This CDR3 region has 15 residues. CDR3 sequence: CASSFGTGSSYEQYF. In DNA, the CDR3 is TGTGCCAGTAGTTTCGGGACAGGGTCCTCCTACGAGCAGTACTTC.

This clonotype was counted ten times or more. The CDR3 region has the DNA TGTGCCAGCAGCTTAGGGGGGACAGGGAATAACAATGAGCAGTTCTTC. It translates to CASSLGGTGNNNEQFF. The J gene is TRBJ2-1, the V gene TRBV7-9, with TRBD1 identical over 9 bases. The CDR3 spans 16 residues. Per the germline V gene, CDR1 is SEHNR and CDR2 is FQNEAQ (reference sequence). Losses at the gene ends were 1 base for V and 5 bases for J; bases not matched to a gene: 6.

V is TRBV28 and J is TRBJ1-2; a weak D match, TRBD1 (6 bases). Per germline, CDR1 MDHEN and CDR2 SYDVKM. The CDR3 runs 14 residues. Trimming cost V 8 bases and J 4 bases, with 17 bases left between them. CDR3 in amino acids: CASFTQGLRYGYTF. In DNA form, the CDR3 reads TGTGCCAGCTTTACACAGGGTCTCCGCTATGGCTACACCTTC.

J is TRBJ1-1 and V is TRBV3-1; D might be TRBD1 (6 bases). The CDR3 length is 18 residues. The V and J ends lost 5 bases and 1 base respectively, with 23 bases between them. The germline gives CDR1 LGHDT, CDR2 YNNKEL (reference sequence). DNA for the CDR3: TGTGCCAGCAGCGGTATTTTGGGGGGGCTAAGGGGGAACACTGAAGCTTTCTTT. Its translation: CASSGILGGLRGNTEAFF.

This clonotype was picked up one time. This rearrangement joins TRBV6-1 to TRBJ2-4; tentatively, D is TRBD2 (6 bases). The CDR3 loop spans 16 amino acids. V lost 2 bases and J 2 bases, leaving 13 bases between the germline ends. Germline V gene data show CDR1 as MNHNS and CDR2 as SASEGT. CDR3 protein: CASSELGGGSKNIQYF. The CDR3 DNA reads as TGTGCCAGCAGTGAATTAGGTGGGGGGTCCAAAAACATTCAGTACTTC.

The V and J genes are TRBV20-1 and TRBJ2-3; 10 nucleotides align to TRBD2. The CDR3 is 17 amino acids. The germline V gene encodes CDR1 DFQATT and CDR2 SNEGSKA (reference sequence). The V segment lost 0 bases and the J segment 2 bases; nucleotides outside the gene matches: 8. This chain's CDR3 is CSARDASGGDYTDTQYF. In DNA, the CDR3 is TGCAGTGCTAGAGATGCGAGCGGGGGGGATTACACAGATACGCAGTATTTT.

This rearrangement joins TRBV5-1 to TRBJ1-2; D might be TRBD1 (6 bases). V was trimmed by 0 bases and J by 3 bases, leaving 12 bases between them. The CDR3 has 15 residues. The germline V gene encodes CDR1 SGHRS and CDR2 YFSETQ. Here the CDR3 DNA reads TGCGCCAGCAGCTTGGACGGACAGCGAGACTATGGCTACACCTTC. Protein: CASSLDGQRDYGYTF.